This entry features one T cell receptor (beta chain) sequence. What it binds is unknown. The data were taken from a study of long-term antiretroviral therapy in people with HIV. Points from the study as a whole: HIV repertoires showed narrower CDR3 length ranges than controls.

With survey level as its setting, the immunoSEQ assay was v3.0. Assay: immunoSEQ multiplex PCR; the TCRdb copy retains only in-frame clones and omits some. The table has roughly 20,000 clones, approximately 90% seen once; the top ten hold approximately 9.6%. The CDR3 has 14 amino acids. The V and J ends lost 3 bases and 0 bases respectively, with 9 bases between them. The germline gives CDR1 LNHDA, CDR2 SQIVND (reference sequence). This receptor was obtained from a woman aged 25 to 45 with HIV. Sequenced material: unsorted PBMCs, taken about 4.1 years before starting antiretroviral therapy. The chain joins TRBV19 to TRBJ2-7; D gene uncertain. The CDR3 DNA reads as TGTGCCAGTAGTATCCGAGAGAGCTCCTACGAGCAGTACTTC. It specifies CASSIRESSYEQYF.